These 21 T cell receptor beta chains share one sample of origin, sequenced in a study of preoperative IRX-2 immunotherapy in early breast cancer. Assay: immunoSEQ multiplex PCR; the TCRdb copy retains only in-frame clones and omits some. Altogether fewer than 40,000 clones are present, 90% to 95% being singletons, with the ten largest covering under 7.5%. Noted treatment: preoperative locoregional IRX-2 cytokine immunotherapy. This sample was obtained from a patient treated with IRX-2 immunotherapy. The receptors come from a human donor with breast cancer.

This chain uses TRBV20-1 with TRBJ1-2, with unresolved D. This CDR3 contains 11 residues. Germline V lookup: CDR1 DFQATT, CDR2 SNEGSKA (reference sequence). The germline V and J ends were trimmed by 6 bases and 0 bases, with 5 bases remaining between them. CDR3 protein: CSARPNYGYTF. The CDR3 coding sequence is TGCAGTGCGAGACCTAACTATGGCTACACCTTC.

By share of the sample, this clone is medium-sized. The chain recombines TRBV4-3 with TRBJ2-1, with 9 bases that match TRBD2. V trimming: 0 bases; J trimming: 6 bases; junction bases outside the gene matches: 6. In germline, CDR1 is LGHNA, CDR2 YSLEER. The CDR3 is 16 residues long. The CDR3 is CASSQDLGGRANEQFF. CDR3 DNA: TGCGCCAGCAGCCAAGATCTCGGCGGGAGGGCCAATGAGCAGTTCTTC.

The genes are TRBV18 and TRBJ1-5; no definite D call. This CDR3 is built from 15 residues. V was clipped by 1 base and J by 3 bases, with 10 bases between them. Germline lookup yields CDR1 KGHSH and CDR2 LQKENI. In nucleotides, the CDR3 is TGTGCCAGCTCACCACGAACAGACCACAATCAGCCCCAGCATTTT. Translated, it gives CASSPRTDHNQPQHF.

The V and J genes are TRBV6-1 and TRBJ1-4; D unresolved. In germline, CDR1 is MNHNS, CDR2 SASEGT. This CDR3 is built from 14 residues. V lost 1 base to trimming and J lost 3 bases, with 6 bases between them. CDR3 coding DNA: TGTGCCAGCAGTGAAGGAACAGCTAATGAAAAACTGTTTTTT. The encoded protein is CASSEGTANEKLFF.

This sequence joins TRBV6-4 and TRBJ2-3, with 7 bases aligning to TRBD2. The germline CDR1 and CDR2 sequences are MRHNA and SNTAGT. V gave up 2 bases and J gave up 5 bases; unmatched junction bases: 7. The CDR3 extends over 15 amino acids. The CDR3 DNA reads TGTGCCAGCAGTGACCGGACTAGTCTTGGAGATACGCAGTATTTT. As protein: CASSDRTSLGDTQYF.

The chain couples TRBV2 to TRBJ2-1; 7 bases map to TRBD2. Unmatched junction bases numbered 10, after V lost 3 bases and J lost 8 bases. The germline CDR1 and CDR2 sequences are SNHLY and FYNNEI. This CDR3 is 15 amino acids long. Here the CDR3 reads CASSDYVGGLHEQFF. The CDR3 DNA follows: TGTGCCAGCAGTGATTATGTCGGGGGGTTACATGAGCAGTTCTTC.

The chain recombines TRBV6-1 with TRBJ2-1; 14 nucleotides line up with TRBD2. Germline V gene lookup returns CDR1 MNHNS and CDR2 SASEGT. V was pared by 3 bases and J by 12 bases, with 10 bases of the junction left unmatched. The CDR3 loop spans 16 amino acids. The CDR3 reads CASSEPAGTSGSWQFF. The CDR3 coding sequence is TGTGCCAGCAGTGAGCCCGCCGGGACTAGCGGGAGTTGGCAGTTCTTC.

The table lists this clone with a few counts. J is TRBJ2-7 and V is TRBV6-5; TRBD2 matches at 7 bases. V lost 10 bases, J lost 0 bases, and 6 bases stayed unmatched. CDR1 MNHEY and CDR2 SVGAGI come from the germline V gene. The CDR3 extends over 13 amino acids. CDR3 bases: TGTGCCACCCCTAGCGGACCCTCCTACGAGCAGTACTTC. This codes for CATPSGPSYEQYF.

The rearrangement joins TRBV9 to TRBJ2-7; 7 bases match TRBD1. This CDR3 has 14 residues. The V gene's germline CDR1 is SGDLS and CDR2 YYNGEE. The V gene end was trimmed by 4 bases and the J gene end by 4 bases; junction bases not matched to a gene: 8. The CDR3 here is CASSPVGRGYEQYF. The CDR3 DNA sequence: TGTGCCAGCAGCCCGGTGGGCAGGGGGTACGAGCAGTACTTC.

This chain joins TRBV5-6 and TRBJ2-7, with TRBD2 identical over 12 bases. Germline assignment: CDR1 SGHDT and CDR2 YYEEEE. CDR3 length: 17 residues. Germline trimming cut 5 bases from V and 3 bases from J; bases unmatched to any gene: 12. The CDR3 protein is CASRGTSGLHAYYEQYF. CDR3 sequence (DNA): TGTGCCAGCAGGGGGACTAGCGGGCTCCACGCCTACTACGAGCAGTACTTC.

V gene TRBV28 combines with J gene TRBJ1-1; D remains ambiguous. Germline CDR1 reads MDHEN; CDR2 reads SYDVKM. The V end was cut by 6 bases, the J end by 4 bases, with 9 bases between. The CDR3 spans 12 residues. The DNA for the CDR3 is TGTGCCAGCAGCCGCCCGGGCACTGAAGCTTTCTTT. It specifies CASSRPGTEAFF.

J is TRBJ2-7 and V is TRBV12-1; the table names TRBD1, a call not compared with the DNA. TRBV12-1 has pseudogene status. The CDR3 contains 14 residues. In nucleotides, the CDR3 is TGTGCCAGCAGCTTTCGGGACAGGGCCTACGAGCAGTACTTC. Translated, it gives CASSFRDRAYEQYF.

The CDR3 DNA reads TGTGCCAGCAGTTACGGCGGCGGGGGGCCGGGGGAGCAGTACTTC. Amino acid sequence: CASSYGGGGPGEQYF. The V and J genes are TRBV6-5 and TRBJ2-7, with TRBD2 matching 8 bases. The CDR3 has 15 residues. After removal of 2 bases from V and 7 bases from J, the junction contained 10 bases not matched to a gene. Germline V CDR1 and CDR2: MNHEY, SVGAGI.

The chain is built from TRBV6-5 and TRBJ1-2; TRBD1 aligns across 8 bases. This CDR3 has 14 amino acids. The ends lost 6 bases at V and 4 bases at J; junction bases unmatched: 7. Per the germline V gene, CDR1 is MNHEY and CDR2 is SVGAGI. CDR3 DNA: TGTGCCAGCAGCCCCCCGGGACAGGTCTATGGCTACACCTTC. Translating gives CASSPPGQVYGYTF.

This chain links TRBV7-2 with TRBJ2-1; D remains ambiguous. Germline V gives CDR1 SGHTA, CDR2 FQGNSA. This CDR3 has 15 residues. V was shortened by 2 bases and J by 6 bases, with 14 bases between the two germline ends. In nucleotides, the CDR3 is TGTGCCAGCAGCTTATTCTCGCAGATAGGCAATGAGCAGTTCTTC. This translates into CASSLFSQIGNEQFF. The variable domain in full, with the rest retrieved from reference TRBV7-2 and TRBJ2-1, is GAGVSQSPSNKVTEKGKDVELRCDPISGHTALYWYRQSLGQGLEFLIYFQGNSAPDKSGLPSDRFSAERTGGSVSTLTIQRTQQEDSAVYLCASSLFSQIGNEQFFGPGTRLTVL.

The genes are TRBV18 and TRBJ2-5, with 7 bases identical to TRBD2. The J call could be wrong; TRBJ2-7 is a better fit for the DNA end. This CDR3 region has 14 residues. The V gene's germline CDR1 is KGHSH and CDR2 LQKENI. The DNA for the CDR3 is TGTGCCAGCTCACCAGGACTAGAGAACTACGAGCAGTACTTC. It is translated as CASSPGLENYEQYF.

The chain carries TRBV20-1 and TRBJ2-3; the D is unclear. Germline V lookup: CDR1 DFQATT, CDR2 SNEGSKA (reference sequence). The ends were cut back, 1 base at V and 4 bases at J, with 3 bases in the middle. This CDR3 has 11 residues. The CDR3 DNA reads TGCAGTGCTAGAGGCCCAGATACGCAGTATTTT. Amino acids: CSARGPDTQYF.

The count of this clone is one. The chain employs TRBV18 and TRBJ1-2, with D unclear. This CDR3 has 14 residues. The germline gives CDR1 KGHSH, CDR2 LQKENI. Trimming removed 2 bases from V and 1 base from J, with 8 bases in between. The CDR3 DNA reads TGTGCCAGCTCACCAGGTAGCGGTAACTATGGCTACACCTTC. Residues: CASSPGSGNYGYTF.

The chain recombines TRBV7-3 with TRBJ2-7; perhaps TRBD2 as D (7 bases). Per germline, CDR1 SGHTA and CDR2 FQGTGA. The CDR3 has 15 amino acids. Trimming took off 1 base at V and 0 bases at J, with 10 bases between the two ends. CDR3 protein: CASSLMGGGSYEQYF. The CDR3 DNA reads TGTGCCAGCAGCTTAATGGGAGGGGGCTCCTACGAGCAGTACTTC. Full variable domain (remainder filled in from reference TRBV7-3 and TRBJ2-7): GAGVSQTPSNKVTEKGKYVELRCDPISGHTALYWYRQSLGQGPEFLIYFQGTGAADDSGLPNDRFFAVRPEGSVSTLKIQRTERGDSAVYLCASSLMGGGSYEQYFGPGTRLTVT.

The V and J genes are TRBV9 and TRBJ2-5, with 14 bases that match TRBD2. This CDR3 spans 16 amino acids. J gave up 4 bases and V 4 bases, and 6 bases lay outside the gene matches. Germline values: CDR1 SGDLS, CDR2 YYNGEE. CDR3 DNA: TGTGCCAGCAGCTCGGGACTAGCGGGGGTCGGAGAGACCCAGTACTTC. The encoded protein is CASSSGLAGVGETQYF.

The chain uses TRBV9 and TRBJ2-2; tentative D call: TRBD2 (5 bases). Germline loops: CDR1 SGDLS, CDR2 YYNGEE. The CDR3 is made up of 14 amino acids. Trimming pared 4 bases from V and 7 bases from J, leaving 14 bases between. CDR3 sequence: CASSPRGSGGELFF. CDR3 coding DNA: TGTGCCAGCAGCCCCCGCGGGTCAGGCGGGGAGCTGTTTTTT.